The 18 T cell receptor beta chains presented below share a single source sample, sequenced in a study of T cell responses to AZD1222 COVID-19 vaccine. This table comes from immunoSEQ multiplex PCR, and its TCRdb copy is limited to in-frame clones, with some not included. Here the sample spans more than 150,000 clones, 90% to 95% being singletons. Sequencing used peripheral blood, obtained on day 0 of AZD1222 vaccination. The source is an adult in good health.

V and J are TRBV29-1 and TRBJ1-1, with TRBD1 matching over 7 bases. The CDR3 covers 12 residues. Germline V gene sequence: CDR1 SQVTM, CDR2 ANQGSEA. V shed 4 bases, J shed 7 bases, and the junction held 6 bases outside the gene matches. The CDR3 protein is CSVGQGRGEAFF. The CDR3 region has the DNA TGCAGCGTTGGACAGGGACGGGGTGAAGCTTTCTTT.

The genes are TRBV9 and TRBJ1-1; unclear D gene. CDR3 size: 13 residues. CDR1 is SGDLS and CDR2 is YYNGEE in the germline V gene. Trimming pared 0 bases from V and 3 bases from J, leaving 6 bases between. Here the CDR3 DNA reads TGTGCCAGCAGCGTAGTTTCAGACACTGAAGCTTTCTTT. Amino acid sequence: CASSVVSDTEAFF.

This chain connects TRBV5-4 to TRBJ2-2; TRBD1 aligns across 9 bases. The CDR3 has 16 residues. Germline V gene data show CDR1 as SGHNT and CDR2 as YYREEE (reference sequence). J was trimmed by 5 bases and V by 3 bases; bases with no gene match: 8. CDR3 region: CASSSRDRVFTGELFF. DNA for the CDR3: TGTGCCAGCAGCTCTCGGGACAGGGTCTTTACCGGGGAGCTGTTTTTT. Variable domain in full (rest from reference TRBV5-4 and TRBJ2-2): ETGVTQSPTHLIKTRGQQVTLRCSSQSGHNTVSWYQQALGQGPQFIFQYYREEENGRGNFPPRFSGLQFPNYSSELNVNALELDDSALYLCASSSRDRVFTGELFFGEGSRLTVL.

This clone was seen just once. The V and J genes are TRBV9 and TRBJ2-7; D not certain. V lost 2 bases and J lost 4, with 13 bases in between. Germline V gene data show CDR1 as SGDLS and CDR2 as YYNGEE. This CDR3 is 14 amino acids long. CDR3 sequence reads: CASSVAEVGYEQYF. The CDR3 DNA is TGTGCCAGCAGCGTCGCTGAGGTGGGTTACGAGCAGTACTTC.

The chain uses TRBV19 and TRBJ2-7; 7 positions match TRBD2. Looked up from germline, CDR1 is LNHDA and CDR2 is SQIVND (reference sequence). V lost 2 bases to trimming and J lost 0 bases; unmatched junction nucleotides: 4. The CDR3 contains 15 residues. For the CDR3, the DNA is TGTGCCAGTAGTATAAGCGGGGCTAGCTCCTACGAGCAGTACTTC. Its translation is CASSISGASSYEQYF.

The rearrangement joins TRBV4-3 to TRBJ2-3; maybe TRBD2 (5 bases). The CDR3 is made up of 17 amino acids. The germline CDR1 and CDR2 sequences are LGHNA and YSLEER. The ends were cut back, 1 base at V and 4 bases at J, with 18 bases in the middle. For the CDR3, the DNA is TGCGCCAGCAGCCAAGTACTGTCCGGGATAAGGTCAGATACGCAGTATTTT. As protein: CASSQVLSGIRSDTQYF.

The V and J genes are TRBV2 and TRBJ1-3; a weak D match, TRBD1 (6 bases). In germline, CDR1 is SNHLY, CDR2 FYNNEI. The ends were cut back, 6 bases at V and 2 bases at J, with 14 bases in the middle. CDR3 length: 15 amino acids. In nucleotides, the CDR3 is TGTGCCAGCAGCAATGGAGGGGGGACTGGAAACACCATATATTTT. This encodes CASSNGGGTGNTIYF.

This chain links TRBV11-3 with TRBJ2-2; 8 positions match TRBD1. This CDR3 has 16 amino acids. The germline V gene encodes CDR1 SGHNT and CDR2 YENEEA. V shed 0 bases, J shed 5 bases, and the junction held 5 bases outside the gene matches. This chain's CDR3 is CASSLDTWTGTGELFF. CDR3 bases: TGTGCCAGCAGCTTAGACACATGGACAGGGACCGGGGAGCTGTTTTTT.

This sequence joins TRBV24-1 and TRBJ1-1; 12 bases align to TRBD1. Unmatched junction bases numbered 5, after V lost 7 bases and J lost 3 bases. Germline V gene lookup returns CDR1 KGHDR and CDR2 SFDVKD. There are 15 residues in the CDR3. In DNA form, the CDR3 reads TGTGCCACCAGAGGGACAGGGGGCCGCGACACTGAAGCTTTCTTT. Its protein product is CATRGTGGRDTEAFF.

In DNA, the CDR3 is TGTGCCAGCAGTGATCGGCAGATCATTCTCTATGGCTACACCTTC. Translated: CASSDRQIILYGYTF. The rearrangement links TRBV2 to TRBJ1-2; D remains unclear. Germline CDR1 is SNHLY and CDR2 is FYNNEI. Between the trimmed V and J ends, which lost 3 bases and 4 bases, there was a span of 15 bases. The CDR3 is 15 residues long.

The chain links TRBV27 to TRBJ2-5; 7 bases are shared with TRBD2. The CDR3 loop spans 14 amino acids. The germline CDR1 and CDR2 sequences are MNHEY and SMNVEV (reference sequence). The V gene end was trimmed by 10 bases and the J gene end by 2 bases; junction bases not matched to a gene: 10. DNA for the CDR3: TGTGCCACCGGAGCGGGGCTAGCGCAAGAGACCCAGTACTTC. Translation gives CATGAGLAQETQYF.

The chain combines TRBV29-1 with TRBJ2-7; possibly TRBD2 for D (5 bases). The CDR3 spans 13 residues. Per germline, CDR1 SQVTM and CDR2 ANQGSEA. Between the trimmed V and J ends, which lost 7 bases and 2 bases, there was a span of 15 bases. CDR3 sequence reads: CSALGGSTYEQYF. The CDR3 DNA sequence: TGCAGCGCTCTGGGCGGGTCGACCTACGAGCAGTACTTC.

This rearrangement joins TRBV9 to TRBJ2-3, with 8 bases fitting TRBD1. CDR3 length: 16 residues. The V gene end was trimmed by 3 bases and the J gene end by 5 bases; junction bases not matched to a gene: 11. Looked up from germline, CDR1 is SGDLS and CDR2 is YYNGEE. CDR3 residues: CASSASGGQGKDTQYF. The CDR3 DNA is TGTGCCAGCAGCGCCAGTGGAGGACAGGGCAAAGATACGCAGTATTTT.

The chain carries TRBV6-5 and TRBJ1-1; 7 bases are shared with TRBD1. The CDR3 sequence is 15 residues long. The germline gives CDR1 MNHEY, CDR2 SVGAGI. V shed 2 bases, J shed 4 bases, and the junction held 7 bases outside the gene matches. CDR3 nucleotide sequence: TGTGCCAGCAGTTACGGGGCAACAGGGGTCACTGAAGCTTTCTTT. This codes for CASSYGATGVTEAFF.

The chain carries TRBV7-8 and TRBJ2-5, with 10 nucleotides matching TRBD2. The germline V gene encodes CDR1 SGHVS and CDR2 FQNEAQ. The CDR3 extends over 16 amino acids. V trimming: 6 bases; J trimming: 5 bases; junction bases outside the gene matches: 12. The CDR3 here is CASSPDLAGGTETQYF. CDR3 DNA sequence: TGTGCCAGCAGTCCTGATTTAGCGGGAGGAACCGAGACCCAGTACTTC.

The rearrangement uses TRBV20-1 and TRBJ2-5; D not resolved. V was trimmed by 5 bases and J by 5 bases, leaving 3 bases between them. Germline CDR1 and CDR2: DFQATT and SNEGSKA (reference sequence). This CDR3 contains 9 residues. CDR3 residues: CSAPETQYF. Written as DNA, the CDR3 is TGCAGTGCTCCGGAGACCCAGTACTTC.

The chain combines TRBV5-1 with TRBJ2-2; D is ambiguous. The CDR3 runs 17 residues. The V gene's germline CDR1 is SGHRS and CDR2 YFSETQ. Between the trimmed V and J ends, which lost 0 bases and 1 base, there was a span of 13 bases. The CDR3 nucleotides read TGCGCCAGCAGCTTGGCAGTGACCGTAAAGAACACCGGGGAGCTGTTTTTT. This codes for CASSLAVTVKNTGELFF.

The rearrangement uses TRBV5-1 and TRBJ1-1; TRBD1 aligns across 9 bases. Germline CDR1 reads SGHRS; CDR2 reads YFSETQ. With 3 bases clipped from V and 5 bases from J, the junction kept 11 bases outside the gene matches. CDR3 length: 16 residues. Here the CDR3 reads CASSSIPDRGNTEAFF. The DNA for the CDR3 is TGCGCCAGCAGCTCCATCCCGGACAGGGGAAATACTGAAGCTTTCTTT.